This T cell receptor beta chain appears in the sequencing data of a study of T cell responses to AZD1222 COVID-19 vaccine. Findings of the study overall: Across spike, vaccine-associated CD4 TCRs were found, dominant at 160-218 and 743-854. Spike-specific TCR breadth rose after two AZD1222 doses, and depth rose as well. No day 14 peak samples; only post-peak repertoires were characterized.

The CDR3 is 18 amino acids. V was clipped by 1 base and J by 3 bases; unmatched bases: 8. Germline CDR1 LGHNA, CDR2 YSLEER. Profiling relied on immunoSEQ multiplex PCR, and the TCRdb table lists in-frame clones only, not all of them. The sample consists of tens of thousands of clones, nearly 90% of them appearing once. Note on this clone: Its specificity is not known.

The sequencing used peripheral blood, collected on day 0 of MenACWY control vaccination. The sequence was collected from an adult in good health. The V call is TRBV4-3, the J call TRBJ2-1; 11 positions match TRBD2. As DNA, the CDR3 is TGCGCCAGCAGCCAAGCTATCTCTAGCGGGGGGATCTACAATGAGCAGTTCTTC. It specifies CASSQAISSGGIYNEQFF.